The 32 T cell receptor beta chains in this list originate from one sample, sequenced in a study of blood T cells in healthy people across ages. A second PCR, run for roughly 7 to 12 cycles, used a sample-barcoded 5' primer plus a J-beta primer mix. TCRdb called the 5' RACE reads again in MiXCR, with one record for every CDR3 protein. The sample has 760,000 or so distinct CDR3 sequences, 20% to 30% seen once; the top ten hold roughly 9%. This same sample was also part of a study on T cells of mothers and their children.

Sequencing input: blood. All receptors come from a boy between 10 and 17 years old in good health.

The V and J genes are TRBV28 and TRBJ2-5; D is undetermined. Germline V gives CDR1 MDHEN, CDR2 SYDVKM. V lost 8 bases to trimming and J lost 11 bases, with 18 bases between them. CDR3 size: 12 residues. The CDR3 spells CASLAYDSEQYF. The CDR3 DNA reads TGTGCCAGCTTAGCCTATGACTCGGAGCAGTACTTC.

The genes are TRBV29-1 and TRBJ2-5; D not resolved. The CDR3 contains 10 residues. Germline V gives CDR1 SQVTM, CDR2 ANQGSEA. V shed 5 bases and J shed 2 bases, with 3 bases lying between them. The CDR3 bases are TGCAGCGTTCTGCAAGAGACCCAGTACTTC. It yields the protein CSVLQETQYF.

The genes are TRBV7-2 and TRBJ1-2, with 9 bases lining up with TRBD1. Trimming took 6 bases from V and 10 from J; bases not matched to a gene: 15. This CDR3 is 15 amino acids long. Germline V lookup: CDR1 SGHTA, CDR2 FQGNSA. The CDR3 region has the DNA TGTGCCAGCAGACAGGGGACAGGGTTAATTCGTGACTACACCTTC. Protein: CASRQGTGLIRDYTF.

The chain is built from TRBV29-1 and TRBJ2-1, with 12 bases matching TRBD2. This CDR3 has 15 residues. Looked up from germline, CDR1 is SQVTM and CDR2 is ANQGSEA. The trim removed 4 bases at V and 5 bases at J, leaving 6 bases unmatched. The CDR3 DNA follows: TGCAGCGTTGGCCTAAGACTAGCGGGAGACAATGAGCAGTTCTTC. It encodes CSVGLRLAGDNEQFF.

This clonotype appeared a few times. The chain combines TRBV12-3 or TRBV12-4 with TRBJ1-3, with 8 bases lining up with TRBD1. This CDR3 is built from 17 residues. V lost 8 bases, J lost 4 bases, and 16 bases stayed unmatched. The CDR3 here is CASRNLGQGEKGNTIYF. CDR3 nucleotide sequence: TGTGCCAGCCGAAATCTCGGACAGGGAGAAAAAGGAAACACCATATATTTT.

The chain combines TRBV29-1 with TRBJ2-7; 12 nucleotides match TRBD2. CDR3 length: 13 amino acids. Germline loops: CDR1 SQVTM, CDR2 ANQGSEA. V gave up 6 bases and J gave up 5 bases; unmatched junction bases: 5. The CDR3 nucleotides are TGCAGCGTGAGGACTAGCGGGAATCACGAGCAGTACTTC. Translation gives CSVRTSGNHEQYF.

The gene calls are TRBV28 and TRBJ2-1, with 13 bases aligning to TRBD2. The junction had 9 bases not matched to a gene; V was cut back by 5 bases and J by 8 bases. In germline, CDR1 is MDHEN, CDR2 SYDVKM. The CDR3 has 16 residues. In DNA form, the CDR3 reads TGTGCCAGCAGTCTCACCGGGACTAGCGGGATATATGAGCAGTTCTTC. Its translation is CASSLTGTSGIYEQFF.

This clonotype was seen a handful of times. The chain recombines TRBV27 with TRBJ2-5; a possible D gene is TRBD1 (6 bases). The J call may be incorrect, as the DNA end agrees better with TRBJ2-7. This CDR3 has 14 residues. In germline, CDR1 is MNHEY, CDR2 SMNVEV (reference sequence). The DNA for the CDR3 is TGTGCCAGCACCTCGGGACAAACATCCTACGAGCAGTACTTC. It specifies CASTSGQTSYEQYF.

This chain links TRBV12-5 with TRBJ2-1; no reliable D call. With 4 bases removed from V and 8 bases from J, the gap between germline ends came to 21 bases. The CDR3 runs 16 residues. Looked up from germline, CDR1 is LGHNT and CDR2 is FRNRAP. The CDR3 spells CASGSRPGEASDEQFF. For the CDR3, the DNA is TGTGCTAGTGGTTCGAGGCCGGGTGAGGCTTCTGATGAGCAGTTCTTC.

The table lists this clonotype with a few counts. The V and J genes are TRBV7-9 and TRBJ2-7, with D perhaps TRBD1 (6 bases). This CDR3 comprises 15 residues. Germline CDR1 reads SEHNR; CDR2 reads FQNEAQ (reference sequence). The V and J ends lost 1 base and 2 bases respectively, with 12 bases between them. CDR3 protein: CASSLEGVPPYEQYF. In DNA, the CDR3 is TGTGCCAGCAGCTTAGAGGGGGTCCCCCCCTACGAGCAGTACTTC. The complete variable domain, with remaining parts taken from reference TRBV7-9 and TRBJ2-7, reads DTGVSQNPRHKITKRGQNVTFRCDPISEHNRLYWYRQTLGQGPEFLTYFQNEAQLEKSRLLSDRFSAERPKGSFSTLEIQRTEQGDSAMYLCASSLEGVPPYEQYFGPGTRLTVT.

V is TRBV20-1 and J is TRBJ1-2; D may be TRBD1 (5 bases). Trimming stripped 4 bases from V and 5 bases from J, with 11 bases between. There are 12 residues in the CDR3. The germline V gene encodes CDR1 DFQATT and CDR2 SNEGSKA (reference sequence). The CDR3, as DNA: TGCAGTGCTAACCAGGGAATTTATGGCTACACCTTC. As protein: CSANQGIYGYTF.

In DNA form, the CDR3 reads TGTGCCAGCAGAACCAGCAGGACTAGACCCAATGAGCAGTTCTTC. It codes for CASRTSRTRPNEQFF. This chain connects TRBV6-2 or TRBV6-3 to TRBJ2-1; TRBD2 matches at 7 bases. The CDR3 is made up of 15 amino acids. Trimming at V came to 6 bases and at J to 6 bases, leaving 11 bases not matched to a gene. Germline values: CDR1 MNHEY, CDR2 SVGEGT.

The rearrangement links TRBV2 to TRBJ2-5, with D maybe TRBD1 (6 bases). CDR1 is SNHLY and CDR2 is FYNNEI in the germline V gene. The CDR3 is 13 amino acids. V was clipped by 7 bases and J by 5 bases, with 14 bases between them. The CDR3 DNA reads as TGTGCCAGCAACAGGGAAGATGGGGAGACCCAGTACTTC. Its translation: CASNREDGETQYF.

This clonotype was recorded many times. The genes are TRBV28 and TRBJ2-3; unclear D gene. The CDR3 length is 13 residues. Per the germline V gene, CDR1 is MDHEN and CDR2 is SYDVKM. Trimming cost V 5 bases and J 0 bases, with 6 bases left between them. The CDR3, as DNA: TGTGCCAGCAGTCCCTTGAGCACAGATACGCAGTATTTT. It specifies CASSPLSTDTQYF.

V and J are TRBV14 and TRBJ2-1; possible D gene TRBD2, 5 bases. Germline-derived CDR1 and CDR2 are SGHDN and FVKESK. V dropped 4 bases and J dropped 8 bases, with 12 bases sitting between them. The CDR3 length is 13 residues. The CDR3, as DNA: TGTGCCAGCAGCCCCACACCCGGGGATGAGCAGTTCTTC. It is translated as CASSPTPGDEQFF.

This sequence joins TRBV7-9 and TRBJ2-5, with 9 bases lining up with TRBD1. The CDR3 is 15 residues long. Germline CDR1 reads SEHNR; CDR2 reads FQNEAQ (reference sequence). Trimming cost V 3 bases and J 7 bases; bases outside gene matches: 9. The CDR3 region is CASSFPGQGIGTQYF. CDR3 DNA: TGTGCCAGCAGCTTTCCGGGACAGGGTATTGGGACCCAGTACTTC.

The J gene is TRBJ2-4, the V gene TRBV7-8; the match to TRBD1 covers 10 bases. Trimming at V came to 5 bases and at J to 7 bases, leaving 8 bases not matched to a gene. The V gene's germline CDR1 is SGHVS and CDR2 FQNEAQ. CDR3 length equals 15 residues. The DNA of the CDR3 is TGTGCCAGCAGCCCCCGACAGGGGGCGGTCAACATTCAGTACTTC. Translated: CASSPRQGAVNIQYF.

V is TRBV29-1 and J is TRBJ2-5; D assignment may be TRBD1 or TRBD2 (5 bases each). Trimming removed 6 bases at V and 2 bases at J, with 13 bases between. Germline CDR1 reads SQVTM; CDR2 reads ANQGSEA. The CDR3 consists of 13 residues. The CDR3 here is CSVYGAGQETQYF. The CDR3 DNA sequence: TGCAGCGTCTACGGGGCAGGACAAGAGACCCAGTACTTC.

The chain recombines TRBV7-9 with TRBJ2-1, with TRBD2 matching over 14 bases. The CDR3 totals 16 residues. With V trimmed by 6 bases and J by 7 bases, 8 bases remained unmatched. The germline V gene encodes CDR1 SEHNR and CDR2 FQNEAQ (reference sequence). For the CDR3, the DNA is TGTGCCAGCAGTCTCGGGACTAGCGGGAGTGAAAATGAGCAGTTCTTC. This gives the protein CASSLGTSGSENEQFF.

This clonotype was observed a few times. The junction departs from germline at one end; a sequencing error may be responsible. The J gene is TRBJ2-7, the V gene TRBV7-7; D tentatively reads TRBD1 or TRBD2 (5 bases each). The CDR3 has 13 amino acids. Germline V gene data show CDR1 as SSHAT and CDR2 as FNYEAQ (reference sequence). CDR3 amino acids: CASSLDSGYEQYF. The CDR3 DNA sequence: TGTGCTAGCAGCCTAGACAGCGGCTACGAGCAGTACTTC.

The chain links TRBV29-1 to TRBJ2-7, with D perhaps being TRBD1 or TRBD2 (5 bases each). The J call may be wrong; the DNA end is better matched by TRBJ2-1. The germline gives CDR1 SQVTM, CDR2 ANQGSEA. CDR3 length equals 13 residues. The CDR3 loop is CSAEGQIYNEQFF. In nucleotides, the CDR3 is TGCAGCGCCGAGGGGCAGATCTACAATGAGCAGTTCTTC.

The rearrangement uses TRBV28 and TRBJ2-4; 9 bases align to TRBD1. The V segment lost 6 bases and the J segment 2 bases; nucleotides outside the gene matches: 8. The CDR3 is made up of 16 amino acids. The germline gives CDR1 MDHEN, CDR2 SYDVKM. The CDR3 spells CASRDTGGIPKNIQYF. The CDR3 DNA sequence: TGTGCCAGCAGGGATACAGGGGGCATCCCCAAAAACATTCAGTACTTC.

The chain has TRBV6-2 or TRBV6-3 and TRBJ2-7; D gene unclear. CDR1 and CDR2 from the germline V gene are MNHEY and SVGEGT. With 6 bases removed from V and 0 bases from J, the gap between germline ends came to 12 bases. CDR3 length: 14 amino acids. The CDR3: CASSPNGYSYEQYF. The CDR3 region has the DNA TGTGCCAGCAGCCCGAACGGATACTCCTACGAGCAGTACTTC.

The sample holds a few counts of this clonotype. This rearrangement joins TRBV10-3 to TRBJ2-7, with D possibly being TRBD2 (6 bases). The CDR3 covers 16 residues. Trimming left V 0 bases short and J 2 bases short, with 14 bases between. Per germline, CDR1 ENHRY and CDR2 SYGVKD. The CDR3 DNA reads as TGTGCCATCAGTGAGTCCTTTGGGACTGTCGCCTACGAGCAGTACTTC. Residues: CAISESFGTVAYEQYF.

This clonotype has only a few counts. The chain uses TRBV24-1 and TRBJ2-2; 9 bases are shared with TRBD1. The CDR3 totals 14 residues. Germline V lookup: CDR1 KGHDR, CDR2 SFDVKD. The V segment lost 7 bases and the J segment 6 bases; nucleotides outside the gene matches: 5. The DNA for the CDR3 is TGTGCCACCAGCAAACAGGGGGCATCCGGGGAGCTGTTTTTT. Translated, it gives CATSKQGASGELFF.

This clonotype was seen a handful of times. The chain links TRBV15 to TRBJ1-2, with 7 bases lining up with TRBD1. The V gene's germline CDR1 is LNHNV and CDR2 YYDKDF (reference sequence). V lost 2 bases, J lost 6 bases, and 12 bases stayed unmatched. This CDR3 is 16 amino acids long. The CDR3 nucleotides read TGTGCCACCAGCAGACCTATGGACAGGAGAGCTGATGGCTACACCTTC. Residues: CATSRPMDRRADGYTF.

This clonotype was counted only a few times. The chain links TRBV14 to TRBJ1-6, with a weak D call TRBD1 (6 bases). Germline CDR1 and CDR2: SGHDN and FVKESK. Trimming removed 0 bases from V and 7 bases from J, with 10 bases in between. The CDR3 has 15 residues. The CDR3 DNA reads as TGTGCCAGCAGCCAAGATTGGGGGCCAAATTCACCCCTCCACTTT. Its protein product is CASSQDWGPNSPLHF.

This clonotype was recorded a few times. This sequence joins TRBV15 and TRBJ2-7; TRBD1 agrees at 9 bases. This CDR3 contains 15 residues. With V trimmed by 4 bases and J by 2 bases, 6 bases remained unmatched. The germline CDR1 and CDR2 sequences are LNHNV and YYDKDF (reference sequence). The CDR3 bases are TGTGCCACCAGCACTGACCGGGACAGGGCCTACGAGCAGTACTTC. As protein: CATSTDRDRAYEQYF.

The chain links TRBV7-9 to TRBJ2-5; 8 bases are shared with TRBD1. The germline CDR1 and CDR2 sequences are SEHNR and FQNEAQ (reference sequence). This CDR3 comprises 15 residues. V shed 1 base, J shed 11 bases, and the junction held 12 bases outside the gene matches. Here the CDR3 reads CASSLVAGGYNEQYF. The CDR3 DNA reads as TGTGCCAGCAGCTTAGTGGCAGGGGGCTACAATGAGCAGTACTTC.

The gene calls are TRBV12-3 or TRBV12-4 and TRBJ1-5, with D unresolved. Trimming shortened V by 5 bases and J by 9 bases, and 8 bases separated the two germline ends. This CDR3 is built from 11 residues. CDR3 residues: CASSRRGPQHF. CDR3 DNA sequence: TGTGCCAGCAGTCGACGGGGGCCCCAGCATTTT.

This clonotype was observed a few times. One end of the junction does not line up with germline, which may come from a read error. The gene calls are TRBV4-1 and TRBJ2-5; D unresolved. Germline lookup yields CDR1 MGHRA and CDR2 YSYEKL. This CDR3 contains 9 residues. The CDR3 sequence is CASGPSPFF. The CDR3 DNA reads TGCGCCAGCGGACCCTCGCCGTTCTTC.

This clonotype was picked up a small number of times. The V call is TRBV10-3, the J call TRBJ2-2, with TRBD2 matching 7 bases. Germline V gives CDR1 ENHRY, CDR2 SYGVKD. The CDR3 is 15 residues long. With 0 bases clipped from V and 4 bases from J, the junction kept 2 bases outside the gene matches. For the CDR3, the DNA is TGTGCCATCAGTGAGTCTTGGACTAGCACCGGGGAGCTGTTTTTT. Its translation is CAISESWTSTGELFF.